This T cell receptor beta chain is from a study of cytotoxic CD8 clonotypes in ibrutinib-treated CLL. Study-level background: Samples yielded averages of 200,000 to 300,000 productive templates and about 89,000 productive rearrangements.

A 1 in 200,000 to 1 in 1 million T cell depth was the sequencing target. Clones were read by immunoSEQ multiplex PCR, and TCRdb kept only the in-frame ones, dropping some. This sample has 140,000 to 150,000 clones, with roughly 76% found just once. The CDR3 is made up of 11 amino acids. Trimming removed 6 bases at V and 6 bases at J, with 8 bases between. Germline lookup yields CDR1 MGHRA and CDR2 YSYEKL. Study results and limitations: Age-matched healthy donor levels were exceeded by baseline clonality, which tracked circulating CD8+ T-cell counts. There were differences in sampling times between sustained-remission and progressing patients.

Comment on this clone: Its target is not known.

This TCR was sampled from a human donor with chronic lymphocytic leukemia. The chain links TRBV4-1 to TRBJ1-1, with D possibly being TRBD1 (6 bases). The input for sequencing was PBMCs, taken after 24 months of ibrutinib treatment. CDR3 protein: CASRSGAEAFF. DNA for the CDR3: TGCGCCAGCAGGTCAGGGGCTGAAGCTTTCTTT.